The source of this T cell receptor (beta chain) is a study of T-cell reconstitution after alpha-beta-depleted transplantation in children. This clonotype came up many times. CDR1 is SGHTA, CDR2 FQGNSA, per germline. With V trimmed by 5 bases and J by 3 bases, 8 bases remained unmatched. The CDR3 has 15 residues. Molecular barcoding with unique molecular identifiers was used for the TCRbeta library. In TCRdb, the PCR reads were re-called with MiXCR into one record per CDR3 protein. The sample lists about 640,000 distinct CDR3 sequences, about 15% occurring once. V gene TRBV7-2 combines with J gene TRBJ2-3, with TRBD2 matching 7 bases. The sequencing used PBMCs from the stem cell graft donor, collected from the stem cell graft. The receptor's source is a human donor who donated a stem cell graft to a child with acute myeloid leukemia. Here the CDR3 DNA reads TGTGCCAGCAGCGCTCGACTAGCCCCGACAGATACGCAGTATTTT. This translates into CASSARLAPTDTQYF.